This T cell receptor beta chain derives from a study of blood T cell repertoires in COVID-19. On the study more broadly: The United States, Italy and Spain were the sources of the acute and convalescent COVID-19 samples.

The Seattle site enrolled patients during active infection and followed them longitudinally. As processed by the authors: For nucleated cells, counts were estimated from reference gene primer amplification. TCRdb's copy holds only in-frame clones and misses some; the assay was immunoSEQ multiplex PCR. That table gives V, J and clone size, and the DNA gave D and trimming. This repertoire shows 300,000 to 400,000 clones, approximately 88% found once; its top ten account for 1.5% to 2%. Sequencing was done on a sample of peripheral blood. The receptor comes from a woman in her 30s with COVID-19, enrolled during active disease.

CDR3 sequence: CASSRLRDEQFF. Here the CDR3 DNA reads TGTGCCAGCAGTCGACTCCGGGATGAGCAGTTCTTC. V usage is TRBV7-2 and J usage is TRBJ2-1; unclear D gene. Trimming pared 6 bases from V and 8 bases from J, leaving 11 bases between. From germline, CDR1 is SGHTA and CDR2 FQGNSA. The CDR3 length is 12 residues.